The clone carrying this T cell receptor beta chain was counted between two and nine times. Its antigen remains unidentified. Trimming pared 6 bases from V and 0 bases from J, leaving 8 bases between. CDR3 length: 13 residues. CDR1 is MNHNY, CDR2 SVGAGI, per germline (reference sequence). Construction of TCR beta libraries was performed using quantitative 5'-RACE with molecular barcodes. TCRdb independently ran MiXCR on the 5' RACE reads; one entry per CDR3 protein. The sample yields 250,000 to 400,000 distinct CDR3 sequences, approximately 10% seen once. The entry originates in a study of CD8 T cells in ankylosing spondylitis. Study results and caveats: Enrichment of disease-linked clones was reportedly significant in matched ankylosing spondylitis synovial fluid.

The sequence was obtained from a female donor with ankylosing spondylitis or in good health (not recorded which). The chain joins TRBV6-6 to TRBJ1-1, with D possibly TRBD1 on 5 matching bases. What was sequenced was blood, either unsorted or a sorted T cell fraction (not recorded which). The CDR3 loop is CASRGLLNTEAFF. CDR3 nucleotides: TGTGCCAGCAGGGGACTGTTGAACACTGAAGCTTTCTTT.